Following are 15 T cell receptor beta chains from one sample sequenced in a study of shared clonotypes between healthy human individuals. Assay: immunoSEQ multiplex PCR; the TCRdb copy retains only in-frame clones and omits some. Among 2,500,000 or so clones, roughly 93% were seen once, and the ten largest hold about 0.34%. Material for sequencing was naive CD4+ T cells from PBMCs. The subset was: CD45RA+ positively selected. These receptors originate from a man in his late teens or twenties in good health. Some clones in this sample may be carry-over from other donors' samples.

The chain has TRBV4-1 and TRBJ2-4, with D perhaps TRBD2 (7 bases). From germline, CDR1 is MGHRA and CDR2 YSYEKL. This CDR3 is built from 13 residues. V lost 3 bases and J 8 bases, leaving 11 bases between the germline ends. In nucleotides, the CDR3 is TGCGCCAGCAGCCACCGGGGGGCTGACATTCAGTACTTC. Translated, it gives CASSHRGADIQYF.

J is TRBJ1-2 and V is TRBV7-3; no clear D. Germline V gives CDR1 SGHTA, CDR2 FQGTGA. This CDR3 has 12 residues. V lost 2 bases and J lost 6, with 7 bases in between. The CDR3 DNA reads TGTGCCAGCAGCTTAGGGGTCGATGGCTACACCTTC. As protein: CASSLGVDGYTF. Supplemented by reference TRBV7-3 and TRBJ1-2, the full variable domain reads GAGVSQTPSNKVTEKGKYVELRCDPISGHTALYWYRQSLGQGPEFLIYFQGTGAADDSGLPNDRFFAVRPEGSVSTLKIQRTERGDSAVYLCASSLGVDGYTFGSGTRLTVV.

The chain combines TRBV15 with TRBJ2-3; 14 bases fit TRBD2. The CDR3 extends over 14 amino acids. Looked up from germline, CDR1 is LNHNV and CDR2 is YYDKDF (reference sequence). J lost 3 bases, V lost 8 bases, and 1 base had no gene match. DNA of the CDR3: TGTGCCACCGGGACTAGCGGGGGTACAGATACGCAGTATTTT. Translated: CATGTSGGTDTQYF.

The V and J genes are TRBV25-1 and TRBJ2-1; weak D call: TRBD2 (7 bases). V was cut by 6 bases and J by 0 bases, with 18 bases left in between. This CDR3 region has 17 residues. Germline V CDR1 and CDR2: MGHDK, SYGVNS. The CDR3 DNA reads TGTGCCAGCAGCGCGGTGGGGGGGGCCAGCTCCTACAATGAGCAGTTCTTC. This translates into CASSAVGGASSYNEQFF.

The DNA for the CDR3 is TGCGCCAGCAGCTTCGGACAGGCGGATGGTGAAAAACTGTTTTTT. Amino acid sequence: CASSFGQADGEKLFF. The chain joins TRBV5-1 to TRBJ1-4; 7 bases fit TRBD1. The J segment lost 7 bases and the V segment lost 2 bases, leaving 8 bases of the junction unmatched. The CDR3 is made up of 15 amino acids. Per the germline V gene, CDR1 is SGHRS and CDR2 is YFSETQ.

The chain is built from TRBV14 and TRBJ2-4; maybe TRBD2 (5 bases). V gave up 0 bases and J gave up 3 bases, with 12 bases separating them. Germline V gene sequence: CDR1 SGHDN, CDR2 FVKESK. The CDR3 has 16 residues. Written as DNA, the CDR3 is TGTGCCAGCAGCCAAGATCCCCGGGGATACAAAAACATTCAGTACTTC. It encodes CASSQDPRGYKNIQYF.

The V call is TRBV28, the J call TRBJ2-4; tentatively, D is TRBD2 (6 bases). Trimming stripped 5 bases from V and 3 bases from J, with 20 bases between. CDR3 size: 17 residues. Germline values: CDR1 MDHEN, CDR2 SYDVKM. In nucleotides, the CDR3 is TGTGCCAGCAGTCCCACGGGGGTACCCCGGGGCAAAAACATTCAGTACTTC. It translates to CASSPTGVPRGKNIQYF.

As concerns this clone: This CDR3 is also generated by other DNA sequences in the sample. The rearrangement links TRBV28 to TRBJ1-5; 7 nucleotides line up with TRBD1. The germline gives CDR1 MDHEN, CDR2 SYDVKM. Trimming at V came to 8 bases and at J to 5 bases, leaving 3 bases not matched to a gene. CDR3 size: 12 residues. The CDR3 here is CASRTGDQPQHF. CDR3 sequence (DNA): TGTGCCAGCCGTACAGGGGATCAGCCCCAGCATTTT.

This sequence joins TRBV27 and TRBJ1-2, with D possibly matching TRBD1 (5 bases). V was trimmed by 6 bases and J by 4 bases, leaving 18 bases between them. The CDR3 has 15 amino acids. Germline values: CDR1 MNHEY, CDR2 SMNVEV (reference sequence). The CDR3 coding sequence is TGTGCCAGCAGCCGCCGGGACGGATATATCTATGGCTACACCTTC. Translated: CASSRRDGYIYGYTF.

This rearrangement joins TRBV5-5 to TRBJ1-2; unclear D gene. This CDR3 has 16 residues. Trimming took off 7 bases at V and 0 bases at J, with 19 bases between the two ends. CDR1 SGHKS and CDR2 YYEKEE come from the germline V gene (reference sequence). The CDR3 region is CASRRSLGGANYGYTF. DNA for the CDR3: TGTGCCAGCCGCCGATCGTTGGGTGGGGCTAACTATGGCTACACCTTC.

The chain joins TRBV19 to TRBJ1-4; no definite D call. The ends were cut back, 3 bases at V and 2 bases at J, with 10 bases in the middle. The CDR3 has 15 residues. Looked up from germline, CDR1 is LNHDA and CDR2 is SQIVND (reference sequence). The CDR3 DNA reads TGTGCCAGTAGTATTTTCGGAAGGACTAATGAAAAACTGTTTTTT. Protein: CASSIFGRTNEKLFF.

Written as DNA, the CDR3 is TGTGCCAGCAGTTTAGTACAGGGGGCAGCTAGCGGGAGGACCCTTGGCAATGAGCAGTTCTTC. Protein sequence: CASSLVQGAASGRTLGNEQFF. The chain couples TRBV28 to TRBJ2-1; 11 nucleotides agree with TRBD2. This CDR3 spans 21 amino acids. Germline CDR1 and CDR2: MDHEN and SYDVKM. V shed 2 bases and J 6 bases; nucleotides not matched to a gene: 21.

This clone was picked up one time. The chain employs TRBV29-1 and TRBJ2-7; D unclear. Per germline, CDR1 SQVTM and CDR2 ANQGSEA. Between the trimmed V and J ends, which lost 5 bases and 2 bases, there was a span of 13 bases. The CDR3 has 13 residues. CDR3: CSVRSPATYEQYF. The CDR3 nucleotides read TGCAGCGTTAGGTCACCAGCTACCTACGAGCAGTACTTC.

CDR3 in amino acids: CASSIDPPGWGNQPQHF. The CDR3 nucleotides read TGTGCCAGTAGTATAGACCCGCCCGGGTGGGGCAATCAGCCCCAGCATTTT. V is TRBV19 and J is TRBJ1-5; D is unresolved. This CDR3 contains 17 residues. The germline CDR1 and CDR2 sequences are LNHDA and SQIVND (reference sequence). Trimming cost V 0 bases and J 2 bases, with 14 bases left between them. Based on the CDR3 plus reference TRBV19 and TRBJ1-5, the full variable domain is DGGITQSPKYLFRKEGQNVTLSCEQNLNHDAMYWYRQDPGQGLRLIYYSQIVNDFQKGDIAEGYSVSREKKESFPLTVTSAQKNPTAFYLCASSIDPPGWGNQPQHFGDGTRLSIL.

The chain employs TRBV7-2 and TRBJ1-1, with D hard to call. The V gene lost 5 bases and the J gene lost 1 base, with 14 bases spanning the gap. Germline CDR1 SGHTA, CDR2 FQGNSA. The CDR3 is made up of 15 amino acids. This CDR3 reads CASSLYGPRNTEAFF. In nucleotides, the CDR3 is TGTGCCAGCAGCCTCTACGGACCGAGGAACACTGAAGCTTTCTTT.